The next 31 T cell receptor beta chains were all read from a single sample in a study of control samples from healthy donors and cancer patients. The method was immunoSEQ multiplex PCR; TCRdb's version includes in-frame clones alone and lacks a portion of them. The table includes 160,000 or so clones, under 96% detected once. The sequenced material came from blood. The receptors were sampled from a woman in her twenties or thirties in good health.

The CDR3 here is CASSPTGVEQYF. CDR3 coding DNA: TGTGCCAGCAGCCCGACCGGAGTCGAGCAGTACTTC. J is TRBJ2-7 and V is TRBV3-1 (or the pseudogene TRBV3-2); no firm D call. The CDR3 totals 12 residues. Germline values: CDR1 LGHDT, CDR2 YNNKEL (reference sequence). Trimming removed 4 bases at V and 6 bases at J, with 10 bases between.

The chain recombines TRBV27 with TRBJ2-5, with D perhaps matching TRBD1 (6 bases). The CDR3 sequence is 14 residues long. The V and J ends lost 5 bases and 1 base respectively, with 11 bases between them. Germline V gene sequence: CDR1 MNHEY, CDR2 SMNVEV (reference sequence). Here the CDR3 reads CASSVTGSQETQYF. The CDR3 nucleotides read TGTGCCAGCAGTGTAACAGGGTCCCAAGAGACCCAGTACTTC.

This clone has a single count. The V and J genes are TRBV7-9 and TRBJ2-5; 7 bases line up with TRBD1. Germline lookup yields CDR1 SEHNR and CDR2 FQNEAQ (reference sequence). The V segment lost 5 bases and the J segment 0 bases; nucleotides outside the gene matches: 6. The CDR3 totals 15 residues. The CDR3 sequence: CASSAGTAYQETQYF. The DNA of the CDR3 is TGTGCCAGCAGCGCCGGGACAGCTTACCAAGAGACCCAGTACTTC.

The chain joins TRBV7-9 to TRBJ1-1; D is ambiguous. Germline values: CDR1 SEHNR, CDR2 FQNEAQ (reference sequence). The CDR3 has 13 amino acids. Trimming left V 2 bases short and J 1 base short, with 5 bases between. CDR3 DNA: TGTGCCAGCAGCTTACAGAGGAACACTGAAGCTTTCTTT. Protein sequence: CASSLQRNTEAFF.

CDR3 residues: CASSQWDSFYEQYF. Written as DNA, the CDR3 is TGTGCCAGCAGCCAGTGGGACAGTTTCTACGAGCAGTACTTC. The chain links TRBV14 to TRBJ2-7, with 7 bases fitting TRBD1. CDR3 length: 14 amino acids. Germline trimming cut 3 bases from V and 3 bases from J; bases unmatched to any gene: 5. The V gene's germline CDR1 is SGHDN and CDR2 FVKESK.

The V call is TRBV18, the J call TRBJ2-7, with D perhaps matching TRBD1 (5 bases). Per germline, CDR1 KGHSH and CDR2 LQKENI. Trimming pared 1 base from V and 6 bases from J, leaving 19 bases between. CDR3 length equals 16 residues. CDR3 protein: CASSPLGGSGSGEQYF. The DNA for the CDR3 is TGTGCCAGCTCACCACTCGGCGGATCAGGGTCGGGCGAGCAGTACTTC.

The CDR3 protein is CASTKIFDTQYF. DNA for the CDR3: TGTGCCAGCACCAAAATATTCGATACGCAGTATTTT. The chain combines TRBV28 with TRBJ2-3; D is unclear. The ends were cut back, 7 bases at V and 6 bases at J, with 11 bases in the middle. This CDR3 contains 12 residues. The germline V gene has CDR1 MDHEN and CDR2 SYDVKM.

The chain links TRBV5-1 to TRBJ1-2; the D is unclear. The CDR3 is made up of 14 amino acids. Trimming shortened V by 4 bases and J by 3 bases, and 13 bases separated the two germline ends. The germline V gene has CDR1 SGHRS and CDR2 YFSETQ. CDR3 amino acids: CASSPGSRDYGYTF. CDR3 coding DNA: TGCGCCAGCAGCCCAGGATCGAGGGACTATGGCTACACCTTC.

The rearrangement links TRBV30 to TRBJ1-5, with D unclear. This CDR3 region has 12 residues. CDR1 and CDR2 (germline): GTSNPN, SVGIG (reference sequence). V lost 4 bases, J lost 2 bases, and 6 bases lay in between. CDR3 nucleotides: TGTGCCTGGAACGAAGGCAATCAGCCCCAGCATTTT. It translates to CAWNEGNQPQHF.

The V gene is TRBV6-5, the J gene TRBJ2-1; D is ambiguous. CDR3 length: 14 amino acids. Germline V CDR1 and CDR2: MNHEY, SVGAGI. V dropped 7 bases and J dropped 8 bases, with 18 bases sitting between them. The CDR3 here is CASIFRSRSDEQFF. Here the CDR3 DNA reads TGTGCCAGCATTTTTAGGAGCAGGTCGGATGAGCAGTTCTTC.

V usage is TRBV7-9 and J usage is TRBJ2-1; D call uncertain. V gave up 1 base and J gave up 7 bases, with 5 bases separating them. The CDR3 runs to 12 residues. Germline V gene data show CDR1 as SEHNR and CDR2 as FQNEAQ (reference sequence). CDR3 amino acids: CASSLEGNEQFF. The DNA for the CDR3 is TGTGCCAGCAGCTTAGAGGGAAATGAGCAGTTCTTC.

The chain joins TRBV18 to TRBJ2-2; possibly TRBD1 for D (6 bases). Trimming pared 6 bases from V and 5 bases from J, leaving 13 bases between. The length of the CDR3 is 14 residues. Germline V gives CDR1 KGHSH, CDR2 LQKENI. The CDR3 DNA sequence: TGTGCCAGCTCCCAATCTGGACAGACCGGGGAGCTGTTTTTT. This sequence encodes CASSQSGQTGELFF.

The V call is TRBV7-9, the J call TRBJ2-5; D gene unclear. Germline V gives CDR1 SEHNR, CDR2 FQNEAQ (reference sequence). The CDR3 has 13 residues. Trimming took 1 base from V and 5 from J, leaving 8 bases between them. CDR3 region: CASSLEGRETQYF. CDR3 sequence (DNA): TGTGCCAGCAGCTTAGAAGGACGTGAGACCCAGTACTTC.

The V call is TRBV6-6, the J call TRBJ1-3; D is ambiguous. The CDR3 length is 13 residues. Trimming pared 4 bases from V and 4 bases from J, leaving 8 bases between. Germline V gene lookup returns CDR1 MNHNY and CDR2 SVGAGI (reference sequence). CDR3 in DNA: TGTGCCAGCAGTTTACAGACAGGAAACACCATATATTTT. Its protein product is CASSLQTGNTIYF.

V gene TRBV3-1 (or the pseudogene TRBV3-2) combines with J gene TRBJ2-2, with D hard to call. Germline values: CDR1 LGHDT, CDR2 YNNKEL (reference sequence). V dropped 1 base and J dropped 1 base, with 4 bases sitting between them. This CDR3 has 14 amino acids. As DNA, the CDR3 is TGTGCCAGCAGCCAAGTCAGGAACACCGGGGAGCTGTTTTTT. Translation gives CASSQVRNTGELFF.

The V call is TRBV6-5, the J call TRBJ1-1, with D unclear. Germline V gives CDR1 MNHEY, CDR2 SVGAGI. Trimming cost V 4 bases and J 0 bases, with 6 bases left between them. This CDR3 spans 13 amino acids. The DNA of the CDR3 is TGTGCCAGCAGTTTGAATATGAACACTGAAGCTTTCTTT. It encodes CASSLNMNTEAFF.

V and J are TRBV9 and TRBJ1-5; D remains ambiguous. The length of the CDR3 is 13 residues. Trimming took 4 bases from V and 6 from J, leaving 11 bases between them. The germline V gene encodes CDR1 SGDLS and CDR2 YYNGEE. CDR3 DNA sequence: TGTGCCAGCAGCCGGGAGGGTTTTCAGCCCCAGCATTTT. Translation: CASSREGFQPQHF.

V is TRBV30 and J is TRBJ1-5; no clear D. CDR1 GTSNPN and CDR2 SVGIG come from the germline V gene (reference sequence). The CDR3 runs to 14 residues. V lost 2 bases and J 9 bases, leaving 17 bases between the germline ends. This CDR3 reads CAWSMTLLSGPQHF. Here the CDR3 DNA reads TGTGCCTGGAGTATGACGCTACTGAGTGGGCCCCAGCATTTT.

The DNA of the CDR3 is TGTGCCAGCAGCTTTCGGACAGGCCGTGGAAAGGGGCTGTTTTTT. It encodes CASSFRTGRGKGLFF. The chain is built from TRBV5-8 and TRBJ1-4; 7 bases fit TRBD1. The CDR3 has 15 amino acids. The ends lost 2 bases at V and 14 bases at J; junction bases unmatched: 15. CDR1 is SGHTS, CDR2 YDEGEE, per germline.

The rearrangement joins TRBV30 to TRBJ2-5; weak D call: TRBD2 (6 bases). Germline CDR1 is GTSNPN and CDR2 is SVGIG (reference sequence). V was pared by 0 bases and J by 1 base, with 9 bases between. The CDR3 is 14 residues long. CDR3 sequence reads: CAWSVGGTQETQYF. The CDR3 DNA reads TGTGCCTGGAGTGTAGGAGGGACCCAAGAGACCCAGTACTTC. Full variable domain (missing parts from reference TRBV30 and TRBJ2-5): SQTIHQWPATLVQPVGSPLSLECTVEGTSNPNLYWYRQAAGRGLQLLFYSVGIGQISSEVPQNLSASRPQDRQFILSSKKLLLSDSGFYLCAWSVGGTQETQYFGPGTRLLVL.

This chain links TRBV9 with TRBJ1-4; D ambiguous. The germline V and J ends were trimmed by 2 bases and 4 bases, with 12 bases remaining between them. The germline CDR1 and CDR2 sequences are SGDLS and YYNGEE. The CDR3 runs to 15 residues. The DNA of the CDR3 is TGTGCCAGCAGCGTGGGAGCAGGACGTAATGAAAAACTGTTTTTT. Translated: CASSVGAGRNEKLFF. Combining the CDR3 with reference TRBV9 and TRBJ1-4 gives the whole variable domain DSGVTQTPKHLITATGQRVTLRCSPRSGDLSVYWYQQSLDQGLQFLIQYYNGEERAKGNILERFSAQQFPDLHSELNLSSLELGDSALYFCASSVGAGRNEKLFFGSGTQLSVL.

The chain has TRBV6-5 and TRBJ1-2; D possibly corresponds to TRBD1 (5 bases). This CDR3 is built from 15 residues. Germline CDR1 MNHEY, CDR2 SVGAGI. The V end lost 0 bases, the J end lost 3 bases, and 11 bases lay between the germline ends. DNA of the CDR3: TGTGCCAGCAGTTACTCGTGGGCGGGGGACTATGGCTACACCTTC. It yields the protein CASSYSWAGDYGYTF.

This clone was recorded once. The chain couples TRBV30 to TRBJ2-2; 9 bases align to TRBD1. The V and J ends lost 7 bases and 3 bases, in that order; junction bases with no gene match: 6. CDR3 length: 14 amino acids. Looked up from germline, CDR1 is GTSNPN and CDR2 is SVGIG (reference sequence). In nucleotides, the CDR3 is TGTGCCTCTCCGACAGGGGGAGACACCGGGGAGCTGTTTTTT. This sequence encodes CASPTGGDTGELFF.

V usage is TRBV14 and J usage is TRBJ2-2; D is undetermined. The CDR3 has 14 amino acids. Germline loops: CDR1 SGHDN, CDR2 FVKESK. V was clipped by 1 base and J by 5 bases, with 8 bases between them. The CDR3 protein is CASSQVPPTGELFF. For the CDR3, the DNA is TGTGCCAGCAGCCAAGTACCGCCGACCGGGGAGCTGTTTTTT.

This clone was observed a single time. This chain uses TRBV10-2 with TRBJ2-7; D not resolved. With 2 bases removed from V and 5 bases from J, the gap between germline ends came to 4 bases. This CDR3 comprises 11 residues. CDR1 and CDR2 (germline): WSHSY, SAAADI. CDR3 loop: CASSEGHEQYF. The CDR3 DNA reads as TGCGCCAGCAGTGAGGGTCACGAGCAGTACTTC.

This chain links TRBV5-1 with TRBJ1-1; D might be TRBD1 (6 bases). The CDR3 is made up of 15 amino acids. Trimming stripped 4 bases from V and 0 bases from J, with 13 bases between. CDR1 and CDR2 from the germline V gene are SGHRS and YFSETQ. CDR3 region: CASSLTPGVNTEAFF. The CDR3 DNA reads TGCGCCAGCAGCCTGACCCCAGGGGTGAACACTGAAGCTTTCTTT. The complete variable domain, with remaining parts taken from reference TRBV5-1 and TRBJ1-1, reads KAGVTQTPRYLIKTRGQQVTLSCSPISGHRSVSWYQQTPGQGLQFLFEYFSETQRNKGNFPGRFSGRQFSNSRSEMNVSTLELGDSALYLCASSLTPGVNTEAFFGQGTRLTVV.

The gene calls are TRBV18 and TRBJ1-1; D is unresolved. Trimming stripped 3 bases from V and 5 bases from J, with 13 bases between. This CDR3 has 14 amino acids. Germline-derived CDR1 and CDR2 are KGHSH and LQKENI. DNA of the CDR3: TGTGCCAGCTCACCTGGGCAGATGGGGACTGAAGCTTTCTTT. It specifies CASSPGQMGTEAFF.

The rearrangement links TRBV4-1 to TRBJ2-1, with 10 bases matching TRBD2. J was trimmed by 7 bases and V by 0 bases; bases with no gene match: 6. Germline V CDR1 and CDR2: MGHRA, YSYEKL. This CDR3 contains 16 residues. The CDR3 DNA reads TGCGCCAGCAGCCAAGAAGGAGCGGGGGGGCGTAATGAGCAGTTCTTC. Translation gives CASSQEGAGGRNEQFF.

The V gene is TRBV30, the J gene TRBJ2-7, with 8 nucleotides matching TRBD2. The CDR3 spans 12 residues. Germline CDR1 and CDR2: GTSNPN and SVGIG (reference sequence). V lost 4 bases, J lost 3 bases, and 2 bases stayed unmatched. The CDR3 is CAWMGTSYEQYF. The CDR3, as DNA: TGTGCCTGGATGGGGACTAGCTACGAGCAGTACTTC.

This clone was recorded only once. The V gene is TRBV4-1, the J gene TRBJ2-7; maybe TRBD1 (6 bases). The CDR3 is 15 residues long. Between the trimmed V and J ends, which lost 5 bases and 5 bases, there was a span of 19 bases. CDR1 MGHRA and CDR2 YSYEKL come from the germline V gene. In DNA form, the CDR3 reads TGCGCCAGCAGCGGGAACCCGTTACAGGGAAACGAGCAGTACTTC. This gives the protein CASSGNPLQGNEQYF.

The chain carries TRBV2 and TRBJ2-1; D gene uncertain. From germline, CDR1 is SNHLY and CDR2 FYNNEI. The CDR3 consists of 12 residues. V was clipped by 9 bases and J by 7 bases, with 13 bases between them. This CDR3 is CASGAVANEQFF. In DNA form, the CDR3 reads TGTGCCAGTGGAGCAGTCGCTAATGAGCAGTTCTTC. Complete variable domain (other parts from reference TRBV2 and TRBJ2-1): EPEVTQTPSHQVTQMGQEVILRCVPISNHLYFYWYRQILGQKVEFLVSFYNNEISEKSEIFDDQFSVERPDGSNFTLKIRSTKLEDSAMYFCASGAVANEQFFGPGTRLTVL.